Presented here are 9 T cell receptor beta chains from one specimen sequenced in a study of beta chain features in type 1 diabetes. Expressed TCRB transcripts were sequenced, since all the RNA that had been isolated was reverse transcribed. The assay was immunoSEQ multiplex PCR, and TCRdb's table has in-frame clones only and misses some. The sample has about 930,000 clones; roughly 16% are singletons. The sample taken for sequencing was naive CD4+ T cells from blood. These receptors were collected from a young woman in good health.

The V gene is TRBV2, the J gene TRBJ2-1, with D perhaps matching TRBD1 or TRBD2 (5 bases each). Germline V gives CDR1 SNHLY, CDR2 FYNNEI. The CDR3 is made up of 15 amino acids. Deletions cut 3 bases from V and 9 bases from J, with 18 bases between. The CDR3 spells CASSEGPSVGAEQFF. The CDR3 nucleotides read TGTGCCAGCAGTGAGGGACCTTCTGTTGGGGCTGAGCAGTTCTTC.

The chain is built from TRBV7-8 and TRBJ1-3, with D maybe TRBD1 (6 bases). Germline assignment: CDR1 SGHVS and CDR2 FQNEAQ. Deletions cut 1 base from V and 0 bases from J, with 10 bases between. There are 16 residues in the CDR3. CDR3 sequence: CASSLVGTHSGNTIYF. DNA for the CDR3: TGTGCCAGCAGCTTAGTGGGGACACACTCTGGAAACACCATATATTTT.

This chain joins TRBV10-2 and TRBJ1-1; 10 bases match TRBD1. The germline V gene has CDR1 WSHSY and CDR2 SAAADI. The CDR3 contains 14 residues. Losses at the gene ends were 6 bases for V and 11 bases for J; bases not matched to a gene: 12. The CDR3 DNA follows: TGCGCCAGCAGCTTAAGACAGGGGGCTATGCGGGCTTTCTTT. As protein: CASSLRQGAMRAFF.

This clone was seen more than once but under ten times. The chain has TRBV28 and TRBJ2-5; TRBD2 matches at 9 bases. This CDR3 spans 14 amino acids. CDR1 is MDHEN and CDR2 is SYDVKM in the germline V gene. V shed 4 bases, J shed 4 bases, and the junction held 4 bases outside the gene matches. CDR3 DNA: TGTGCCAGCAGTTCCGCGGGGGGGACAGAGACCCAGTACTTC. The encoded protein is CASSSAGGTETQYF. Complete variable domain (other parts from reference TRBV28 and TRBJ2-5): DVKVTQSSRYLVKRTGEKVFLECVQDMDHENMFWYRQDPGLGLRLIYFSYDVKMKEKGDIPEGYSVSREKKERFSLILESASTNQTSMYLCASSSAGGTETQYFGPGTRLLVL.

This clone was seen a few times. The chain carries TRBV7-2 and TRBJ1-2; D uncertain. Germline V gene data show CDR1 as SGHTA and CDR2 as FQGNSA. The CDR3 spans 12 residues. Trimming cost V 7 bases and J 4 bases, with 10 bases left between them. The CDR3 bases are TGTGCCAGCAAGACCGGGAGCTATGGCTACACCTTC. Translating it yields CASKTGSYGYTF.

This clone occurred a few times. The genes are TRBV18 and TRBJ2-5, with D unresolved. CDR3 length: 14 residues. Germline V gene sequence: CDR1 KGHSH, CDR2 LQKENI. Trimming took off 3 bases at V and 2 bases at J, with 10 bases between the two ends. The CDR3 DNA sequence: TGTGCCAGCTCACCGATGGTTTCGCAAGAGACCCAGTACTTC. It yields the protein CASSPMVSQETQYF.

The table lists this clone with a few counts. The chain joins TRBV27 to TRBJ2-1, with 7 bases identical to TRBD2. With 4 bases clipped from V and 9 bases from J, the junction kept 6 bases outside the gene matches. This CDR3 is 13 amino acids long. CDR1 MNHEY and CDR2 SMNVEV come from the germline V gene (reference sequence). This CDR3 is CASSWVAGIEQFF. Here the CDR3 DNA reads TGTGCCAGCAGTTGGGTAGCGGGTATTGAGCAGTTCTTC.

There are a few counts of this clone. The chain links TRBV28 to TRBJ2-5, with 8 bases that match TRBD1. Losses at the gene ends were 6 bases for V and 4 bases for J; bases not matched to a gene: 7. Germline V CDR1 and CDR2: MDHEN, SYDVKM. The CDR3 sequence is 14 residues long. The CDR3 loop is CASSPGQGRETQYF. Here the CDR3 DNA reads TGTGCCAGCAGCCCCGGACAGGGTAGAGAGACCCAGTACTTC. Full variable domain (rest looked up from reference TRBV28 and TRBJ2-5): DVKVTQSSRYLVKRTGEKVFLECVQDMDHENMFWYRQDPGLGLRLIYFSYDVKMKEKGDIPEGYSVSREKKERFSLILESASTNQTSMYLCASSPGQGRETQYFGPGTRLLVL.

This clone has only a few counts. One end of the junction fails to match germline, which may point to a read error. The rearrangement joins TRBV7-2 to TRBJ1-2; D is unclear. The germline gives CDR1 SGHTA, CDR2 FQGNSA. The CDR3 totals 13 residues. The CDR3 sequence: CASSLGYRTSSLF. The CDR3 DNA follows: TGTGCCAGCAGCTTAGGTTACAGAACTTCTTCTCTCTTC.